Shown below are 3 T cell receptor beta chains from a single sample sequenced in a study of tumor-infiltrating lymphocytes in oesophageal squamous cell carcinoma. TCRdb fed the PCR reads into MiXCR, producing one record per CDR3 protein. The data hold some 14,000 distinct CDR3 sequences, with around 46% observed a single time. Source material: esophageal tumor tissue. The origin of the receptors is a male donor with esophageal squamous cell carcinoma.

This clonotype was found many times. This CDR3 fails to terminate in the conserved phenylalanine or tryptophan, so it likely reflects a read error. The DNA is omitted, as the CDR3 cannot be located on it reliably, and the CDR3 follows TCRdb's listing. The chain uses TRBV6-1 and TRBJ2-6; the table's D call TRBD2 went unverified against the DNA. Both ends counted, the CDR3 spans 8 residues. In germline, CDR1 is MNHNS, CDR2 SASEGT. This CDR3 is CAAGLAGP.

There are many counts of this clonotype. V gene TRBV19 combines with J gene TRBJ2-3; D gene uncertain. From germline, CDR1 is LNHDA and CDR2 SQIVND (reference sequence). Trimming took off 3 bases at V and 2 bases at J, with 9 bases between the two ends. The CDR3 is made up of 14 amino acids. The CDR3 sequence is CASSIGVPTDTQYF. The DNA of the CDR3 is TGTGCCAGTAGTATTGGGGTACCCACAGATACGCAGTATTTT.

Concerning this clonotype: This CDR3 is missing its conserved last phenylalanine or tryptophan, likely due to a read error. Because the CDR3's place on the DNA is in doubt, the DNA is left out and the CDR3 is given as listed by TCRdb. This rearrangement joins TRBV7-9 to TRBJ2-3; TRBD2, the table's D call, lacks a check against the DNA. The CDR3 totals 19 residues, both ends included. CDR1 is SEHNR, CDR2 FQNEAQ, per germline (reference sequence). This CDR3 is CASSPAASGIFWNEQFFGP.